This T cell receptor beta chain was sequenced for a study of blood T cell repertoires in COVID-19. Some clones are missing from TCRdb's copy, which holds only in-frame ones; the method was immunoSEQ multiplex PCR. This repertoire shows some 31,000 clones, 85% found once; its top ten account for 15% to 20%. The CDR3 loop spans 15 amino acids. The specimen sequenced was peripheral blood. The chain joins TRBV21-1 to TRBJ2-7; no check of the table's D call, TRBD1, against the DNA was made. TRBV21-1 has pseudogene status. The TCR sequence derives from a woman in her fifties or sixties with active COVID-19. The CDR3 nucleotides are TGTGCCAGCAGCGCCTACGGGGACAGGGGCCACGAGCAGTACTTC. It codes for CASSAYGDRGHEQYF.